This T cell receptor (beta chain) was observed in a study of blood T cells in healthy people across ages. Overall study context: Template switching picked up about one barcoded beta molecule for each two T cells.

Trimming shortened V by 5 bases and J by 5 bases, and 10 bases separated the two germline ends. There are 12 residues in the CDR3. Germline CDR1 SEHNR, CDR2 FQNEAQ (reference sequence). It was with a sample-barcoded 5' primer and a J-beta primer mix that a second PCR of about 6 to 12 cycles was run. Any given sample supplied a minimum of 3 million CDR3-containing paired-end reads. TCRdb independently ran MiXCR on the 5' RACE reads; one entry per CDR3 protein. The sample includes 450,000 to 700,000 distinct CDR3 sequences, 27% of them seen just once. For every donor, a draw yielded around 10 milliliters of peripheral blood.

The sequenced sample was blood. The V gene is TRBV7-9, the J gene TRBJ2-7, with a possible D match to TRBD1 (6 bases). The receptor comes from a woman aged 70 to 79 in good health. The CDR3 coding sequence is TGTGCCAGCAGCCCTTACAGGGACGAGCAGTACTTC. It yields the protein CASSPYRDEQYF. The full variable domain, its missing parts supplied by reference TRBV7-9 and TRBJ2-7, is DTGVSQNPRHKITKRGQNVTFRCDPISEHNRLYWYRQTLGQGPEFLTYFQNEAQLEKSRLLSDRFSAERPKGSFSTLEIQRTEQGDSAMYLCASSPYRDEQYFGPGTRLTVT.